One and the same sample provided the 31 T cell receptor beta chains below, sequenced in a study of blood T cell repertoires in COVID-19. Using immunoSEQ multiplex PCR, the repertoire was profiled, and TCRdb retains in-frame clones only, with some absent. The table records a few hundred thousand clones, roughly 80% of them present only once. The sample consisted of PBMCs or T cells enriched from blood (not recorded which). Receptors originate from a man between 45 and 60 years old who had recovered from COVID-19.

In DNA, the CDR3 is TGTGCCAGCAGCTTGGAAGGACTAGGATTGGCCGATACGCAGTATTTT. It codes for CASSLEGLGLADTQYF. The rearrangement joins TRBV5-8 to TRBJ2-3, with TRBD2 identical over 7 bases. The CDR3 is 16 residues long. V dropped 0 bases and J dropped 6; count of bases not matched to a gene: 10. Germline V gene sequence: CDR1 SGHTS, CDR2 YDEGEE.

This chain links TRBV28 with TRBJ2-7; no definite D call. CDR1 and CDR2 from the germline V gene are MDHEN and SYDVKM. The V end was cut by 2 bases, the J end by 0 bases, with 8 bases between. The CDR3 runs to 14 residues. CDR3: CASSLLGGSYEQYF. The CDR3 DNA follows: TGTGCCAGCAGTTTACTAGGCGGCTCCTACGAGCAGTACTTC. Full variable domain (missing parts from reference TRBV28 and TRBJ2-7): DVKVTQSSRYLVKRTGEKVFLECVQDMDHENMFWYRQDPGLGLRLIYFSYDVKMKEKGDIPEGYSVSREKKERFSLILESASTNQTSMYLCASSLLGGSYEQYFGPGTRLTVT.

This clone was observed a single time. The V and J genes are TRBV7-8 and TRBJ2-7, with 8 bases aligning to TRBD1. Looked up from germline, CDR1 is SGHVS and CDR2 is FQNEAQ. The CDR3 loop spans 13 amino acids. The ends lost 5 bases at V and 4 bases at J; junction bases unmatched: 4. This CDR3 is CASSPRTGYEQYF. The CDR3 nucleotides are TGTGCCAGCAGCCCCCGGACAGGGTACGAGCAGTACTTC.

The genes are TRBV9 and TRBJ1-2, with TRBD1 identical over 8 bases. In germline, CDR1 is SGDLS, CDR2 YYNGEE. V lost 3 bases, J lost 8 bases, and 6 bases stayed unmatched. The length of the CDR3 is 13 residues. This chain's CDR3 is CASSADRVGGYTF. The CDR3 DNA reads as TGTGCCAGCAGCGCGGACAGGGTCGGCGGCTACACCTTC.

The CDR3 DNA sequence: TGTGCCAGCTCACCACAACAGGGGGCAAGCTATGGCTACACCTTC. It encodes CASSPQQGASYGYTF. V is TRBV18 and J is TRBJ1-2; 9 bases line up with TRBD1. Germline V CDR1 and CDR2: KGHSH, LQKENI. V shed 1 base and J 4 bases; nucleotides not matched to a gene: 4. The CDR3 runs 15 residues.

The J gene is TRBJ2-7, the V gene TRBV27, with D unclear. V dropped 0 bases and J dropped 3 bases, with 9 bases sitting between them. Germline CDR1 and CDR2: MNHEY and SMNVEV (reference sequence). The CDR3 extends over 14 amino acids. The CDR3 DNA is TGTGCCAGCAGTTTATCTCGACATCACTACGAGCAGTACTTC. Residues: CASSLSRHHYEQYF.

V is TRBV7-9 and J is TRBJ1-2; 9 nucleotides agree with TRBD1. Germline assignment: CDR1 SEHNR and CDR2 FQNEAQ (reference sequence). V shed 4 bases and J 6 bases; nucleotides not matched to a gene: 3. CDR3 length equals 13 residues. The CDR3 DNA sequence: TGTGCCAGCAGCTACCGGACAGGGGATGGCTACACCTTC. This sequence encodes CASSYRTGDGYTF.

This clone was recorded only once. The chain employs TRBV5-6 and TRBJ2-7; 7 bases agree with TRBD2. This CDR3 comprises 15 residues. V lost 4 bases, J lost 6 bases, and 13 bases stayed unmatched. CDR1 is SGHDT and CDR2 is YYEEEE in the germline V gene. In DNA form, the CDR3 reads TGTGCCAGCAGCGTGGGAGGGAGGGGAGTCGTCGAGCAGTACTTC. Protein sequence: CASSVGGRGVVEQYF.

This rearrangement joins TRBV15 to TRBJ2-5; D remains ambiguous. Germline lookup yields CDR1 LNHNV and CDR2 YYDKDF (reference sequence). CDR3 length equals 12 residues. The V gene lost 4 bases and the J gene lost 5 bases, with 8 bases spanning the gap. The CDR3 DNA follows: TGTGCCACCAGCACAGGATGGGAGACCCAGTACTTC. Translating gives CATSTGWETQYF.

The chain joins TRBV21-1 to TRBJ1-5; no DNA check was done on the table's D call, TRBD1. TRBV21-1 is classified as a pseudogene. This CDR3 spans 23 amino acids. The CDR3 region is CASSKGPAPQHYRAGIINQPQHF. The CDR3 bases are TGTGCCAGCAGCAAAGGCCCGGCACCCCAGCACTACAGGGCCGGTATAATAAATCAGCCCCAGCATTTT.

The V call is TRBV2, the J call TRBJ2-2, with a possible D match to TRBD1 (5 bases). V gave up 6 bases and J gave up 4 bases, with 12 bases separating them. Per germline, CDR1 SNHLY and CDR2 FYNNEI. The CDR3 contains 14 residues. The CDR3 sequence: CASRGPGSTGELFF. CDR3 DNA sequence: TGTGCCAGCAGGGGGCCGGGCAGCACCGGGGAGCTGTTTTTT.

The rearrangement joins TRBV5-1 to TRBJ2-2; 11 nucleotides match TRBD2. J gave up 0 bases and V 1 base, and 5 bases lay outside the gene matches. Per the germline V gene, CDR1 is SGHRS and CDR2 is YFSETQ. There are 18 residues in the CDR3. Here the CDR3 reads CASSLRASGGSNTGELFF. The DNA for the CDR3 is TGCGCCAGCAGCTTGAGGGCTAGCGGGGGGTCGAACACCGGGGAGCTGTTTTTT. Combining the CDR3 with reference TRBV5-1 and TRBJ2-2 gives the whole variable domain KAGVTQTPRYLIKTRGQQVTLSCSPISGHRSVSWYQQTPGQGLQFLFEYFSETQRNKGNFPGRFSGRQFSNSRSEMNVSTLELGDSALYLCASSLRASGGSNTGELFFGEGSRLTVL.

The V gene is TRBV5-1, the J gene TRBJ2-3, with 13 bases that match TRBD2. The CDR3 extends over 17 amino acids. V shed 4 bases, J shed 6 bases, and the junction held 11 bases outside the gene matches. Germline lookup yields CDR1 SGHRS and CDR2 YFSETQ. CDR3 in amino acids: CASSGGLAGTFRDTQYF. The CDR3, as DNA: TGCGCCAGCAGCGGGGGACTAGCGGGGACTTTTCGGGATACGCAGTATTTT.

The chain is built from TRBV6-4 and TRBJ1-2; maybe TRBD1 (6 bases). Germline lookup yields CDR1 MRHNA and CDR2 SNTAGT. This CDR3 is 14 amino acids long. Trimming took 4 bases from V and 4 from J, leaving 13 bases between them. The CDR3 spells CASSATQGSYGYTF. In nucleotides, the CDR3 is TGTGCCAGCAGTGCCACCCAGGGGTCCTATGGCTACACCTTC.

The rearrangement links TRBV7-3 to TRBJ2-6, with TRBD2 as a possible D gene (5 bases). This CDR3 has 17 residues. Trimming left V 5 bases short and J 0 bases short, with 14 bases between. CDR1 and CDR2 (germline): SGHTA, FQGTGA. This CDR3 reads CASSPSTGTSGANVLTF. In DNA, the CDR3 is TGTGCCAGCAGCCCTTCGACGGGAACCTCTGGGGCCAACGTCCTGACTTTC.

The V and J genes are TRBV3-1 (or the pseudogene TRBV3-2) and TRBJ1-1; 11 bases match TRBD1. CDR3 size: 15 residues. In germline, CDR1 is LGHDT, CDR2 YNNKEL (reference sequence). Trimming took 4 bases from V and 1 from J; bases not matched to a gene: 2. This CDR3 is CASSRGQGANTEAFF. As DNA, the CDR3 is TGTGCCAGCAGCCGTGGACAGGGGGCGAACACTGAAGCTTTCTTT.

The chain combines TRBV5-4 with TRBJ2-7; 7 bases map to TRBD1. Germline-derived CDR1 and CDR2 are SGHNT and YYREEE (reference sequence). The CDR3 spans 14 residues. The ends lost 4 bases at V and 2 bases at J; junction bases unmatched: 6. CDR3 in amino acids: CASSPTGQTYEQYF. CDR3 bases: TGTGCCAGCAGCCCGACGGGACAGACCTACGAGCAGTACTTC.

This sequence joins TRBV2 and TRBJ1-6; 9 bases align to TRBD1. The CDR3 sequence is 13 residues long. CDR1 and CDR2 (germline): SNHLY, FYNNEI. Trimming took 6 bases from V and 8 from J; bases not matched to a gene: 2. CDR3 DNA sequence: TGTGCCAGCAGGAGGGACAGGGATTCACCCCTCCACTTT. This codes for CASRRDRDSPLHF.

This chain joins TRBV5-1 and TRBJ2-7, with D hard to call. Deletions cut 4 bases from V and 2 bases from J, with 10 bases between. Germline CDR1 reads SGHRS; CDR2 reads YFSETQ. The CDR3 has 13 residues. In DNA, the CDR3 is TGCGCCAGCAGCGCCGGTCGGGCCTACGAGCAGTACTTC. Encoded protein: CASSAGRAYEQYF. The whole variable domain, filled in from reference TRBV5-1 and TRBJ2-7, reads KAGVTQTPRYLIKTRGQQVTLSCSPISGHRSVSWYQQTPGQGLQFLFEYFSETQRNKGNFPGRFSGRQFSNSRSEMNVSTLELGDSALYLCASSAGRAYEQYFGPGTRLTVT.

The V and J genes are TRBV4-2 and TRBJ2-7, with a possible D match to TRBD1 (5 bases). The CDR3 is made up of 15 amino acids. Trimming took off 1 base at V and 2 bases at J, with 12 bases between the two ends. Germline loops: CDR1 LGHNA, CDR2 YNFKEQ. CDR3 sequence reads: CASSQAGPGPYEQYF. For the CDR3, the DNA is TGTGCCAGCAGCCAAGCCGGGCCAGGGCCCTACGAGCAGTACTTC.

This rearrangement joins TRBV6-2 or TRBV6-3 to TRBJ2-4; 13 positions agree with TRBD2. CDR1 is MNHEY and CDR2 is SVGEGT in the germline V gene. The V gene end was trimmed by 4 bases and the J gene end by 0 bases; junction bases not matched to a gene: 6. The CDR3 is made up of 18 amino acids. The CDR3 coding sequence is TGTGCCAGCAGTTCCGGGACTAGCGGGGTCGTAGCCAAAAACATTCAGTACTTC. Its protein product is CASSSGTSGVVAKNIQYF.

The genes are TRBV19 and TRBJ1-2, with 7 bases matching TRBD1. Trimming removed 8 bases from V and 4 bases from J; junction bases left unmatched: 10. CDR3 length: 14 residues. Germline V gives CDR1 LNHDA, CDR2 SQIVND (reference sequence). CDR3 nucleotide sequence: TGTGCCAGTGGAACAACAGGGGCAGGCTATGGCTACACCTTC. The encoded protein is CASGTTGAGYGYTF.

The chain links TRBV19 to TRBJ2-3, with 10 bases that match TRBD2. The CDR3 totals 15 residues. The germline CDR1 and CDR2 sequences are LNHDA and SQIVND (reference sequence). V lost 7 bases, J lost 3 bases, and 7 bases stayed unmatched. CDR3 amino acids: CASIPGTSATDTQYF. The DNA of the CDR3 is TGTGCCAGTATCCCCGGGACTAGCGCTACAGATACGCAGTATTTT.

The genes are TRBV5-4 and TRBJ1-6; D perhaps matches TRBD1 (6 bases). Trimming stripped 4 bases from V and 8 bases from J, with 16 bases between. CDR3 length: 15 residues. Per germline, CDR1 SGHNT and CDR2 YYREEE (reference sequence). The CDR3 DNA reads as TGTGCCAGCAGCCTGACAGGAGACAAGGATTCACCCCTCCACTTT. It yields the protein CASSLTGDKDSPLHF. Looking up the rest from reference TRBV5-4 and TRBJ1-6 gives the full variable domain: ETGVTQSPTHLIKTRGQQVTLRCSSQSGHNTVSWYQQALGQGPQFIFQYYREEENGRGNFPPRFSGLQFPNYSSELNVNALELDDSALYLCASSLTGDKDSPLHFGNGTRLTVT.

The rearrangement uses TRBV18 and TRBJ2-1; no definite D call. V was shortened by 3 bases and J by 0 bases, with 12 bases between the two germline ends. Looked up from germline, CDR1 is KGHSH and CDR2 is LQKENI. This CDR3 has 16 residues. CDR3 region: CASSPPNPGSYNEQFF. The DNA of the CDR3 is TGTGCCAGCTCACCCCCGAACCCGGGCTCCTACAATGAGCAGTTCTTC. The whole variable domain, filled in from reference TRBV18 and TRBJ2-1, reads NAGVMQNPRHLVRRRGQEARLRCSPMKGHSHVYWYRQLPEEGLKFMVYLQKENIIDESGMPKERFSAEFPKEGPSILRIQQVVRGDSAAYFCASSPPNPGSYNEQFFGPGTRLTVL.

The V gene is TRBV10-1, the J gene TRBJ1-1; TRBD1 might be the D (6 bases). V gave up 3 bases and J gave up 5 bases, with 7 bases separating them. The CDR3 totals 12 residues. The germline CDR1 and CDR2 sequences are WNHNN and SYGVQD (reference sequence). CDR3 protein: CASSDTGTEAFF. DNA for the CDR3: TGCGCCAGCAGTGATACAGGGACTGAAGCTTTCTTT.

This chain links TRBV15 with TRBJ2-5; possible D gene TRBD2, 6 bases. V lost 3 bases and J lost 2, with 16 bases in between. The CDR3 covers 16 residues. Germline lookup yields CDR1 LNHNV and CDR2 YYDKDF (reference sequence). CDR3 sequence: CATSREGRTAQETQYF. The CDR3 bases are TGTGCCACCAGCAGGGAGGGGCGGACCGCACAAGAGACCCAGTACTTC.

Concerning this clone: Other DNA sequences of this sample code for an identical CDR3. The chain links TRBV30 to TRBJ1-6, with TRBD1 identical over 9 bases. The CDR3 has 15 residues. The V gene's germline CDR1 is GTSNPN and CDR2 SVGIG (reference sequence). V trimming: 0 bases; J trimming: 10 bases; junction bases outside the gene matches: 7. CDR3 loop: CAWSVGQGRESPLHF. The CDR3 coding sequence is TGTGCCTGGAGTGTGGGACAGGGAAGGGAATCACCCCTCCACTTT.

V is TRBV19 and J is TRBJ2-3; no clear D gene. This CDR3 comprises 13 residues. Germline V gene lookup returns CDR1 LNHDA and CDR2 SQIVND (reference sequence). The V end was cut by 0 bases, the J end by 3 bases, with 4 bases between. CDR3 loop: CASSIDPTDTQYF. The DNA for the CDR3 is TGTGCCAGTAGTATAGATCCAACAGATACGCAGTATTTT.

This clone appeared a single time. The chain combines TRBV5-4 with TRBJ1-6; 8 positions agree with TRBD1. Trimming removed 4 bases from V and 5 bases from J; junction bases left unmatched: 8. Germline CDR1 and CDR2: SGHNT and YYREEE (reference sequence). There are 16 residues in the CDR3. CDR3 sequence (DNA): TGTGCCAGCAGCCTCGCCGGGACAGGCAATAATTCACCCCTCCACTTT. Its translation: CASSLAGTGNNSPLHF.

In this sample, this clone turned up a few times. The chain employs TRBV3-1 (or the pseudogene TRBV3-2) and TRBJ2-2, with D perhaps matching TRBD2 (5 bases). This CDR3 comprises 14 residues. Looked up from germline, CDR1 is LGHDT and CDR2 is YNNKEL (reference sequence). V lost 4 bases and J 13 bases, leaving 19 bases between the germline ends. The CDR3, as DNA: TGTGCCAGCAGCCCCCGGACTCCACAGTCGGGGCTGTTTTTT. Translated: CASSPRTPQSGLFF.